The sequence of this T cell receptor (beta chain) was determined in a study of T cell changes during pregnancy in multiple sclerosis. CDR1 and CDR2 (germline): MNHNY, SVGAGI (reference sequence). CDR3 size: 14 residues. Between the trimmed V and J ends, which lost 10 bases and 0 bases, there was a span of 10 bases. Produced via immunoSEQ multiplex PCR; TCRdb's table is partial and in-frame only. The sample lists fewer than 70,000 clones; roughly 92% were seen once. This TCR was sampled from a female donor with multiple sclerosis, enrolled in a pregnancy study. This sample comprised peripheral blood, obtained in the second trimester of pregnancy. The chain links TRBV6-6 to TRBJ2-6; D is ambiguous. The CDR3 protein is CATSGFSGANVLTF. The CDR3 DNA reads TGTGCCACCTCAGGATTCTCTGGGGCCAACGTCCTGACTTTC.